The text below deals with one T cell receptor (beta chain). The sample originates from a study of regulatory T cells in long-lasting Graves disease. The CDR3 is made up of 13 amino acids. V dropped 2 bases and J dropped 10 bases, with 14 bases sitting between them. This sample's time point: newly diagnosed GD, antithyroid drugs for less than 3 months. After RNA was extracted from PBMCs, the TCR library was made from it. Relying on iRepertoire HTBI primers and Arm-PCR of CDR3 regions, the team built TCR beta libraries. Via MiXCR, TCRdb re-called the multiplex PCR reads, giving one row per CDR3 protein. The sample lists under 300,000 distinct CDR3 sequences; about 18% were seen once. These data are also associated with another study on T cells in Graves' hyperthyroidism and ophthalmopathy. As that report states: Patients aged 18 to 65 had newly diagnosed hyperthyroidism that had lasted under 2 months. The TCR CDR3 was amplified in a first-round RT-PCR using the HTBI primer set.

V gene TRBV12-3 or TRBV12-4 combines with J gene TRBJ1-1; tentatively, D is TRBD1 (5 bases). The clonotype originates from a woman aged 25 to 45 with Graves disease. The specimen comprised peripheral blood mononuclear cells (PBMCs), sampled at new diagnosis, from a patient treated with antithyroid drugs. In nucleotides, the CDR3 is TGTGCCAGCAGTTTAACCTTTCCTGGGGCAGCTTTCTTT. Protein sequence: CASSLTFPGAAFF.